This T cell receptor beta chain appears in the sequencing data of a study of T cell clonotyping in hematopoietic cell transplantation. Study-level points and caveats: After transplant, recipient diversity fell while pathologically expanded clonotypes grew through day 180.

To note about this clone: The antigen remains undetermined.

Trimming cost V 5 bases and J 2 bases, with 4 bases left between them. The CDR3 is made up of 11 amino acids. Looked up from germline, CDR1 is LNHDA and CDR2 is SQIVND (reference sequence). The data were produced by immunoSEQ multiplex PCR, yet TCRdb's version contains in-frame clones alone and is incomplete. Of approximately 3,000 clones listed, approximately 84% were seen once; the top ten hold around 6%. The sequenced sample was peripheral blood mononuclear cells, obtained 30 days after allogeneic stem cell transplant. The chain uses TRBV19 and TRBJ2-7; D uncertain. The TCR was taken from a male patient aged 60 to 75 who had an allogeneic stem cell transplant, so T cells may come from the graft donor. Some clones in this sample may be carry-over from other donors' samples. The CDR3 coding sequence is TGTGCCAGTAGTCCCACCTACGAGCAGTACTTC. It codes for CASSPTYEQYF. The full variable domain, completed using reference TRBV19 and TRBJ2-7, is DGGITQSPKYLFRKEGQNVTLSCEQNLNHDAMYWYRQDPGQGLRLIYYSQIVNDFQKGDIAEGYSVSREKKESFPLTVTSAQKNPTAFYLCASSPTYEQYFGPGTRLTVT.